This TCR beta chain emerged from a study of cytomegalovirus exposure and HLA in healthy donors. Study results and limitations: It was reported that the classifier diagnosed cytomegalovirus status with high specificity and sensitivity in both the original and validation cohorts. Cytomegalovirus-associated TCR beta chains were listed, numbering 164. Most TCR sequences proved rare, with some public TCRs found in many donors.

This clone was seen more than once but under ten times. What it binds is unknown. The germline V and J ends were trimmed by 7 bases and 3 bases, with 16 bases remaining between them. The CDR3 loop spans 14 amino acids. Germline CDR1 and CDR2: LNHDA and SQIVND (reference sequence). The repertoire was sequenced with immunoSEQ multiplex PCR; TCRdb's copy has only in-frame clones and lacks some. The sample carries roughly 300,000 clones, 80% to 90% recorded once. Donors came from a validation cohort of about 110 subjects, distinct from the first 666-subject cohort. The receptor was isolated from a young woman in good health and CMV-seronegative. The chain combines TRBV19 with TRBJ2-7; D is ambiguous. The sample consisted of PBMCs. CDR3 in DNA: TGTGCCAGTAACCCAGGCTCGGTGGGCTACGAGCAGTACTTC. It codes for CASNPGSVGYEQYF.